The rows below give T cell receptor beta chains drawn from one sample of a study of T cells after yellow fever vaccination. TCRdb called the 5' RACE reads again in MiXCR, with one record for every CDR3 protein. The sample consists of 200,000 to 250,000 distinct CDR3 sequences, more than 3% of them appearing once. The specimen was CD4+ T cells sorted from PBMCs, collected 10 days after the yellow fever booster vaccination. Receptor source: a man aged 18 to 30 who received the YFV17D yellow fever vaccine. The CDR3 runs from the conserved cysteine through the conserved F or W. The order of the fields is V gene, J gene, CDR3 protein.

v_gene: TRBV5-1
j_gene: TRBJ1-3
CDR3aa: CASSLIPTGGTGNTIYF

v_gene: TRBV5-6
j_gene: TRBJ2-7
CDR3aa: CASRTGDRVTEEYF

v_gene: TRBV4-2
j_gene: TRBJ2-5
CDR3aa: CASSHGRGTSGGAEETQYF

v_gene: TRBV7-2
j_gene: TRBJ2-1
CDR3aa: CASSLVAGLNNEQFF

v_gene: TRBV2
j_gene: TRBJ1-5
CDR3aa: CASSEVFGNQPQHF

v_gene: TRBV20-1
j_gene: TRBJ2-7
CDR3aa: CSASSTDRGAFYEQYF

v_gene: TRBV9
j_gene: TRBJ2-1
CDR3aa: CASSPTSSNEQFF

v_gene: TRBV5-1
j_gene: TRBJ1-2
CDR3aa: CASRLSGTDGYTF

v_gene: TRBV24-1
j_gene: TRBJ1-2
CDR3aa: CATTQQGISDGYTF

v_gene: TRBV12-3/TRBV12-4
j_gene: TRBJ1-2
CDR3aa: CASSSPAWTGEAGYTF

v_gene: TRBV29-1
j_gene: TRBJ1-5
CDR3aa: CSVSVGGINQPQHF

v_gene: TRBV7-9
j_gene: TRBJ1-4
CDR3aa: CASSSGATNEKLFF

v_gene: TRBV6-5
j_gene: TRBJ2-1
CDR3aa: CASTQAGQGDGDEQFF

v_gene: TRBV5-6
j_gene: TRBJ1-4
CDR3aa: CASSFLAGSEKLFF

v_gene: TRBV7-3
j_gene: TRBJ1-1
CDR3aa: CARLRGMNTEAFF

v_gene: TRBV10-2
j_gene: TRBJ1-3
CDR3aa: CASSESDLLGNTIYF

v_gene: TRBV4-3
j_gene: TRBJ1-2
CDR3aa: CASSLRDGDGYTF

v_gene: TRBV9
j_gene: TRBJ2-3
CDR3aa: CASSAGPTDTQYF

v_gene: TRBV25-1
j_gene: TRBJ1-6
CDR3aa: CASSEYLWTGGNSPLHF

v_gene: TRBV11-3
j_gene: TRBJ2-3
CDR3aa: CASSRLGGHTDTQYF

v_gene: TRBV12-3/TRBV12-4
j_gene: TRBJ2-4
CDR3aa: CASSFGDRGNIQYF

v_gene: TRBV2
j_gene: TRBJ2-4
CDR3aa: CASSKTGDIQYF

v_gene: TRBV7-9
j_gene: TRBJ1-2
CDR3aa: CASSQIGVFYGYTF

v_gene: TRBV20-1
j_gene: TRBJ1-6
CDR3aa: CSARTGGGLGSPLHF

v_gene: TRBV6-5
j_gene: TRBJ2-3
CDR3aa: CASSPTGHTDTQYF

v_gene: TRBV20-1
j_gene: TRBJ2-5
CDR3aa: CSARDPSGGAGETQYF

v_gene: TRBV29-1
j_gene: TRBJ1-2
CDR3aa: CSAQEQGISYYGYTF

v_gene: TRBV9
j_gene: TRBJ2-2
CDR3aa: CASSPRGAGFIGELFF

v_gene: TRBV7-8
j_gene: TRBJ1-3
CDR3aa: CASSPPPGAAGNTIYF

v_gene: TRBV25-1
j_gene: TRBJ2-7
CDR3aa: CASSEWGRGPFVSYEQYF

v_gene: TRBV10-3
j_gene: TRBJ1-3
CDR3aa: CAISESGGRISGNTIYF

v_gene: TRBV5-1
j_gene: TRBJ2-5
CDR3aa: CASSLAGSYQETQYF

v_gene: TRBV6-2/TRBV6-3
j_gene: TRBJ2-2
CDR3aa: CASGVNTGELFF

v_gene: TRBV16
j_gene: TRBJ1-5
CDR3aa: CASSGALGLHQPQHF